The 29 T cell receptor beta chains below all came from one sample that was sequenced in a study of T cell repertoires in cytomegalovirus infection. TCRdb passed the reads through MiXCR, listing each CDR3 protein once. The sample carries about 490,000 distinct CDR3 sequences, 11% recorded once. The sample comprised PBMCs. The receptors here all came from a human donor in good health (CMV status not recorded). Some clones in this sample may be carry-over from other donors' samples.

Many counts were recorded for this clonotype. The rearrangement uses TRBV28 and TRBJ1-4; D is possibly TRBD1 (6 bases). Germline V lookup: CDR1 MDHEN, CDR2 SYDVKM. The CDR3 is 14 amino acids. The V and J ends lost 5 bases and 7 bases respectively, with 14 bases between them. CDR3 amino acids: CASSPRGGREKLFF. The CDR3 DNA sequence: TGTGCCAGCAGTCCGAGAGGGGGTCGTGAAAAACTGTTTTTT.

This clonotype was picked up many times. CDR3 region: CASSLGQGGATQYF. The CDR3 region has the DNA TGTGCCAGCAGTCTCGGACAGGGGGGTGCTACGCAGTATTTT. This rearrangement joins TRBV28 to TRBJ2-3, with 10 bases lining up with TRBD1. CDR1 is MDHEN and CDR2 is SYDVKM in the germline V gene. The CDR3 length is 14 residues. The J segment lost 8 bases and the V segment lost 5 bases, leaving 7 bases of the junction unmatched.

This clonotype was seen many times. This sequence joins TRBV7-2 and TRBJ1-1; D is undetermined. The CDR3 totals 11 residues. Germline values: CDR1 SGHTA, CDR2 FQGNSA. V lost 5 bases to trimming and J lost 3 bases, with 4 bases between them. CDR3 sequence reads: CASSAYTEAFF. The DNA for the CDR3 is TGTGCCAGCAGCGCCTACACTGAAGCTTTCTTT.

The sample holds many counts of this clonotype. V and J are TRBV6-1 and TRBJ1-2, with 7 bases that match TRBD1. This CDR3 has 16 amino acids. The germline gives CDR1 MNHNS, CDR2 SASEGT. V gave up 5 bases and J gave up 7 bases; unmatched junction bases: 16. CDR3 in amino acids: CASSPTWDRPGPGYTF. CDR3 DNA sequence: TGTGCCAGCAGTCCGACCTGGGACAGACCAGGGCCTGGCTACACCTTC.

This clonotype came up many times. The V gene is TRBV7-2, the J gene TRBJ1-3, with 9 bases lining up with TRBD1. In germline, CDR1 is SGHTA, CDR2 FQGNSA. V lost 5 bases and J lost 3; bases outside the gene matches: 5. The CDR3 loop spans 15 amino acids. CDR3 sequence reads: CASSIGQGSGNTIYF. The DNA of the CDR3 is TGTGCCAGCAGCATCGGACAGGGGAGTGGAAACACCATATATTTT.

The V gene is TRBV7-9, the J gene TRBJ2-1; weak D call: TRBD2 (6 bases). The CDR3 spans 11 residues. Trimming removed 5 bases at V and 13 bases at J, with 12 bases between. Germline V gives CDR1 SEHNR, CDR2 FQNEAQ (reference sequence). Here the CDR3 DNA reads TGTGCCAGCAGCCAGACCGGGACTCAGTTCTTC. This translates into CASSQTGTQFF.

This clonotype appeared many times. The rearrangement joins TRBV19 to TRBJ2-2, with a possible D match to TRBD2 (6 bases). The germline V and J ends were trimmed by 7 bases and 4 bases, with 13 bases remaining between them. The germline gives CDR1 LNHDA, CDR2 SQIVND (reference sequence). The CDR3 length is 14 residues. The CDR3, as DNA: TGTGCCAGTAACGGAGGGCCGATCACCGGGGAGCTGTTTTTT. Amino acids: CASNGGPITGELFF. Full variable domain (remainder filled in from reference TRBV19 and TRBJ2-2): DGGITQSPKYLFRKEGQNVTLSCEQNLNHDAMYWYRQDPGQGLRLIYYSQIVNDFQKGDIAEGYSVSREKKESFPLTVTSAQKNPTAFYLCASNGGPITGELFFGEGSRLTVL.

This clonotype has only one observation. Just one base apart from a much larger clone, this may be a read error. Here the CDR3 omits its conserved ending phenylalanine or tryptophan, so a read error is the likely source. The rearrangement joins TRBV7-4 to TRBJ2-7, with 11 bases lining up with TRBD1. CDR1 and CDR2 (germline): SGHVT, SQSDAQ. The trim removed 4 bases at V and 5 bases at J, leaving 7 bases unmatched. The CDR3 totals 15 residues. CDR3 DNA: TGTGCCAGCAGCTCCTGGACAGGGGGCCGCGACGAGCAGTACTAC. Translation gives CASSSWTGGRDEQYY.

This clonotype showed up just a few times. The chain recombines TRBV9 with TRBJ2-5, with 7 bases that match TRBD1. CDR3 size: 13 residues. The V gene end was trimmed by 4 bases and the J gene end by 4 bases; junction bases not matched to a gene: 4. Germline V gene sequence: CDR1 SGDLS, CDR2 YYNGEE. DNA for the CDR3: TGTGCCAGCAGCACGACAGGGTCAGAGACCCAGTACTTC. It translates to CASSTTGSETQYF.

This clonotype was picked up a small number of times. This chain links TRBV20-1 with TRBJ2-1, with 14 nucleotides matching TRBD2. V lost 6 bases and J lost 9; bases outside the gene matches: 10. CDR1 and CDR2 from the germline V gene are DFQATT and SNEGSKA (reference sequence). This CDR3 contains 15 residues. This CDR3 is CSAERTSGRRVEQFF. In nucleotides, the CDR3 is TGCAGTGCGGAGAGGACTAGCGGGAGGAGGGTTGAGCAGTTCTTC.

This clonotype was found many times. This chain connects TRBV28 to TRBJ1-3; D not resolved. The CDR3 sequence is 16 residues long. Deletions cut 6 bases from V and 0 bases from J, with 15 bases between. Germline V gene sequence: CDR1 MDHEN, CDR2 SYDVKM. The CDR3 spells CASRRLGSTSGNTIYF. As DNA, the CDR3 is TGTGCCAGCAGAAGGTTGGGCAGTACCTCTGGAAACACCATATATTTT.

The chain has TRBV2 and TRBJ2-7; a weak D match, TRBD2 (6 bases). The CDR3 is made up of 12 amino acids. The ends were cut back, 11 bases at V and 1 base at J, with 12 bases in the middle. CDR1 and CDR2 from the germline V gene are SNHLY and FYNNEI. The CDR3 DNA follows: TGTGCCGGCGGGACTTTATCCTACGAGCAGTACTTC. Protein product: CAGGTLSYEQYF.

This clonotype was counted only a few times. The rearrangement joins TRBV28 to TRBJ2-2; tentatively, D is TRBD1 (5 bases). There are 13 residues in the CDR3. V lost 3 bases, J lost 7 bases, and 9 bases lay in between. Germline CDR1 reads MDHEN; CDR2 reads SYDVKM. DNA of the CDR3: TGTGCCAGCAGTTTTCAAAGGGGCGGGGAGCTGTTTTTT. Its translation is CASSFQRGGELFF.

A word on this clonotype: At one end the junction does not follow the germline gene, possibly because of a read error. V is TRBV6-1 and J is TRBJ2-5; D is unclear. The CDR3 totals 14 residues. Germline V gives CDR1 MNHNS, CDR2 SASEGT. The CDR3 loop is CASSEDNSRKTQYF. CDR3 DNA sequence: TGTGCCAGCAGCGAAGATAACTCAAGGAAGACCCAGTACTTC.

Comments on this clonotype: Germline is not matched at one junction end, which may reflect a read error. The DNA of the CDR3 is TGTGCCAGCAGGCAATCCGGGACAGGGTACGGGTTC. Its translation: CASRQSGTGYGF. The rearrangement uses TRBV12-3 or TRBV12-4 and TRBJ2-1, with 9 positions matching TRBD1. The length of the CDR3 is 12 residues.

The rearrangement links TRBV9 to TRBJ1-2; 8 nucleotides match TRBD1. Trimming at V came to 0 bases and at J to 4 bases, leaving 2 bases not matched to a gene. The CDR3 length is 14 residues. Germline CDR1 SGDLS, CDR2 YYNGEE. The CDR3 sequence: CASSVEDRGYGYTF. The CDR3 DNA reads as TGTGCCAGCAGCGTAGAAGACAGGGGCTATGGCTACACCTTC. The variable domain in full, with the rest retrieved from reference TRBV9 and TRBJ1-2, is DSGVTQTPKHLITATGQRVTLRCSPRSGDLSVYWYQQSLDQGLQFLIQYYNGEERAKGNILERFSAQQFPDLHSELNLSSLELGDSALYFCASSVEDRGYGYTFGSGTRLTVV.

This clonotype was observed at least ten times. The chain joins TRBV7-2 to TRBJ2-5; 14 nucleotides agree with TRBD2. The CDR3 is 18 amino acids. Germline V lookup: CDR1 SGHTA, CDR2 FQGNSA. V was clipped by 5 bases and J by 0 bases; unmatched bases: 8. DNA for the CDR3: TGTGCCAGCAGCAGTGGGACTAGCGGGGGAACGTACCAAGAGACCCAGTACTTC. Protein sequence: CASSSGTSGGTYQETQYF.

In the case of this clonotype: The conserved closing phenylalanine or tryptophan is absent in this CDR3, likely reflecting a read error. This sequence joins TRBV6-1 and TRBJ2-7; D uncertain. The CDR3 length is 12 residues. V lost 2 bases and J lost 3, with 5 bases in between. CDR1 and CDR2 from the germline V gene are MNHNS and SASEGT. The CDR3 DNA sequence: TGTGCCAGCAGTGAACTGGGCTACGAGCAGTACATC. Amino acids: CASSELGYEQYI.

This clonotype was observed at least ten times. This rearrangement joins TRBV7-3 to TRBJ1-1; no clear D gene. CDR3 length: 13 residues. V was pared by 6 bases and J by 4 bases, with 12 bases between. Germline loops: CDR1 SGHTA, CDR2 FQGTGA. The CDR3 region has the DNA TGTGCCAGCAGGCTAGACTTGACCACTGAAGCTTTCTTT. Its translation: CASRLDLTTEAFF.

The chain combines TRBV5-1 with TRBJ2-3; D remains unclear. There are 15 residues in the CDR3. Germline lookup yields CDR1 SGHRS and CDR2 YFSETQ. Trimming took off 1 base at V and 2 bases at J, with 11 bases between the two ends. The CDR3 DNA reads TGCGCCAGCAGCTTGAGGCAGGCTTTCACAGATACGCAGTATTTT. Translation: CASSLRQAFTDTQYF.

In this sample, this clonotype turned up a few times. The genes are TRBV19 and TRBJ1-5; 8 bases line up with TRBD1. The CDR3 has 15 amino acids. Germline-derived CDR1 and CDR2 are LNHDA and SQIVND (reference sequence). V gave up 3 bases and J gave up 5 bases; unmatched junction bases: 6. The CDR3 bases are TGTGCCAGTAGTATTGAGACAGGGGTCGATCAGCCCCAGCATTTT. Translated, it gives CASSIETGVDQPQHF. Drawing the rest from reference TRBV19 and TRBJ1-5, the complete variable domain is DGGITQSPKYLFRKEGQNVTLSCEQNLNHDAMYWYRQDPGQGLRLIYYSQIVNDFQKGDIAEGYSVSREKKESFPLTVTSAQKNPTAFYLCASSIETGVDQPQHFGDGTRLSIL.

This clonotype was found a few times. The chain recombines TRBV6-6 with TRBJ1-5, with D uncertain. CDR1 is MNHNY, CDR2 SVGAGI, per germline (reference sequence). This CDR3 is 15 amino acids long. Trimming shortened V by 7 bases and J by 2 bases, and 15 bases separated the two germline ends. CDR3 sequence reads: CASTSGAHGNQPQHF. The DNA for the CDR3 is TGTGCCAGCACCTCGGGTGCTCATGGCAATCAGCCCCAGCATTTT.

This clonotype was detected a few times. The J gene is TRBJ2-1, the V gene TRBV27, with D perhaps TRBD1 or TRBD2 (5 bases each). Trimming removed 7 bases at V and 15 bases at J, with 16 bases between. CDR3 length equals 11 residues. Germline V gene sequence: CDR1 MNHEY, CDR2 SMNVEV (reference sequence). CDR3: CASIGGVTGFF. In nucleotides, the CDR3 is TGTGCCAGCATTGGGGGTGTTACGGGGTTCTTC.

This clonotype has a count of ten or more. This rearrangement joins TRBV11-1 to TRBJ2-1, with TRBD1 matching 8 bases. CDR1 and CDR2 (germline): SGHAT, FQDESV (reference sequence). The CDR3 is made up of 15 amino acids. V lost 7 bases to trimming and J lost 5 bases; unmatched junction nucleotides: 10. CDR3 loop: CASTLTGTGHNEQFF. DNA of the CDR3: TGTGCCAGCACCTTGACCGGGACAGGTCACAATGAGCAGTTCTTC.

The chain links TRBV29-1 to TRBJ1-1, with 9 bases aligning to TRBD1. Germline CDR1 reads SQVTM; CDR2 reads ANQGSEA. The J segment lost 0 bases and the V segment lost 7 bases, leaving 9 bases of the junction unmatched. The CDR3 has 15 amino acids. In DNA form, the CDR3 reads TGCAGCGGGAACAGGGGGCAGACCATGAACACTGAAGCTTTCTTT. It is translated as CSGNRGQTMNTEAFF. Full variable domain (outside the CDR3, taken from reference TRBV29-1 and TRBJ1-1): SAVISQKPSRDICQRGTSLTIQCQVDSQVTMMFWYRQQPGQSLTLIATANQGSEATYESGFVIDKFPISRPNLTFSTLTVSNMSPEDSSIYLCSGNRGQTMNTEAFFGQGTRLTVV.

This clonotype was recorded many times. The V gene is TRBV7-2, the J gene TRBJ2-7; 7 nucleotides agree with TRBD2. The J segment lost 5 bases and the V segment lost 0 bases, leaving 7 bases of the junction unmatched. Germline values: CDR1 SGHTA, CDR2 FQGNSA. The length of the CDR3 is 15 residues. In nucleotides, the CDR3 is TGTGCCAGCAGCTTAGCGTCAACAGCGGGAAACGAGCAGTACTTC. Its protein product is CASSLASTAGNEQYF. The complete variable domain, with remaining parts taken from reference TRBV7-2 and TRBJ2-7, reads GAGVSQSPSNKVTEKGKDVELRCDPISGHTALYWYRQSLGQGLEFLIYFQGNSAPDKSGLPSDRFSAERTGGSVSTLTIQRTQQEDSAVYLCASSLASTAGNEQYFGPGTRLTVT.

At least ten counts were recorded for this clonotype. For the CDR3, the DNA is TGTGCCAGTAGTCCGGGCCCCGAGGCAGATACGCAGTATTTT. Protein product: CASSPGPEADTQYF. V and J are TRBV19 and TRBJ2-3; D gene uncertain. Between the trimmed V and J ends, which lost 5 bases and 4 bases, there was a span of 13 bases. Germline loops: CDR1 LNHDA, CDR2 SQIVND (reference sequence). This CDR3 contains 14 residues.

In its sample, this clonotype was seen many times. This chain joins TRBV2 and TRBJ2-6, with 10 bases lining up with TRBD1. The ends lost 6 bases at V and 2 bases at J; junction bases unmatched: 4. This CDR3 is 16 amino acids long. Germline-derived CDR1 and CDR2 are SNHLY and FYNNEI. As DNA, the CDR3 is TGTGCCAGCAGGTCAGGGACAGGGGCTGGGGCCAACGTCCTGACTTTC. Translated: CASRSGTGAGANVLTF. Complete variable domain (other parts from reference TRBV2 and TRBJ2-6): EPEVTQTPSHQVTQMGQEVILRCVPISNHLYFYWYRQILGQKVEFLVSFYNNEISEKSEIFDDQFSVERPDGSNFTLKIRSTKLEDSAMYFCASRSGTGAGANVLTFGAGSRLTVL.

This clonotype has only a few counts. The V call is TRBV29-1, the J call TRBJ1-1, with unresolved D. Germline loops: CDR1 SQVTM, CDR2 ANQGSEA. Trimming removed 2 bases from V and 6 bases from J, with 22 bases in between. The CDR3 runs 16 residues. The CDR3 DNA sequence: TGCAGCGTTGAAAAGCCCCCGAACCCTCTGGCGGCTGAAGCTTTCTTT. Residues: CSVEKPPNPLAAEAFF.